These T cell receptor beta chains were read from a single sample in a study of shared clonotypes between healthy human individuals. The protocol was immunoSEQ multiplex PCR, while the TCRdb copy is restricted to in-frame clones and leaves out a portion. Here the sample spans 2 million to 3 million clones, over 85% being singletons. Sample: naive CD4+ T cells from PBMCs. The origin of the receptors is a young man in good health. Some clones in this sample may be carry-over from other donors' samples. Both conserved end residues are part of each CDR3. A D gene is named only where the DNA matches it firmly. Clone size, where shown, is once, few, many, or a class for clones that have expanded.

abundance,d_gene,j_gene,v_gene,CDR3nt,CDR3aa
.,.,TRBJ1-1,TRBV5-1,TGCGCCAGCAGCTCCGTGGGGGCGGACACTGAAGCTTTCTTT,CASSSVGADTEAFF
.,TRBD1,TRBJ1-5,TRBV25-1,TGTGCCAGCAGTGACACCACAGGGGGCGGCAATCAGCCCCAGCATTTT,CASSDTTGGGNQPQHF
.,.,TRBJ2-1,TRBV28,TGTGCCAGCAGTTTCGAACCCTCCTACAATGAGCAGTTCTTC,CASSFEPSYNEQFF
.,.,TRBJ2-6,TRBV9,TGTGCCAGCAGCGTTTGGGCTAAATACTCTGGGGCCAACGTCCTGACTTTC,CASSVWAKYSGANVLTF
.,.,TRBJ2-1,TRBV25-1,TGTGCCAGCAGTTATGCCAGGCCGGGACACAATGAGCAGTTCTTC,CASSYARPGHNEQFF
.,.,TRBJ1-5,TRBV28,TGTGCCAGCAGACTGGGAGGTGGTGGCAGCAATCAGCCCCAGCATTTT,CASRLGGGGSNQPQHF
.,.,TRBJ2-7,TRBV5-5,TGTGCCAGCACCCTGATGCTAGGACAAAGCTCCTACGAGCAGTACTTC,CASTLMLGQSSYEQYF
once,TRBD2,TRBJ2-7,TRBV5-5,TGTGCCAGCAGCTCCCGCGGGGGAGCCGGAGGGGAGCAGTACTTC,CASSSRGGAGGEQYF
.,TRBD2,TRBJ2-3,TRBV9,TGTGCCAGCAGCACCACCGGAGAAGCTAGCGGGATAGATACGCAGTATTTT,CASSTTGEASGIDTQYF
.,.,TRBJ1-5,TRBV19,TGTGCCAGTAGTATCCAGGGGCTGGGCAATCAGCCCCAGCATTTT,CASSIQGLGNQPQHF
.,.,TRBJ2-7,TRBV5-1,TGCGCCAGCAGCTTGGCGGGGCGGGATTACTACGAGCAGTACTTC,CASSLAGRDYYEQYF
.,TRBD2,TRBJ2-3,TRBV30,TGTGCCTGGAGTGGAAAAGCGGGAGGGTTCGCAGATACGCAGTATTTT,CAWSGKAGGFADTQYF
few,TRBD1,TRBJ1-5,TRBV28,TGTGCCAGCAGGCTAACAGGGGATCAGCCCCAGCATTTT,CASRLTGDQPQHF
.,TRBD2,TRBJ2-3,TRBV4-2,TGTGCCAGCAGCGTTGTAGCGGGAGGGGTGACAGATACGCAGTATTTT,CASSVVAGGVTDTQYF
.,.,TRBJ1-6,TRBV14,TGTGCCAGCAGCCAAGATCGGTATTCACCCCTCCACTTT,CASSQDRYSPLHF
.,.,TRBJ1-2,TRBV11-1,TGTGCCAGCAGCCCTCCTAACTATGGCTACACCTTC,CASSPPNYGYTF
.,TRBD1,TRBJ1-1,TRBV9,TGTGCCAGCAGCGTAGGGGGACAGGGGAACACTGAAGCTTTCTTT,CASSVGGQGNTEAFF
once,.,TRBJ2-7,TRBV28,TGTGCCAGCAGCTTACTCCTCTACGAGCAGTACTTC,CASSLLLYEQYF
.,.,TRBJ2-1,TRBV14,TGTGCCAGCAGCCCAACTGTTGGGAATGAGCAGTTCTTC,CASSPTVGNEQFF
.,.,TRBJ1-1,TRBV7-2,TGTGCCAGCAGCTTCAACGGGGACAACACTGAAGCTTTCTTT,CASSFNGDNTEAFF
.,.,TRBJ1-3,TRBV5-5,TGTGCCAGCAGCGAAACGACCTCTGGAAACACCATATATTTT,CASSETTSGNTIYF
.,.,TRBJ2-1,TRBV28,TGTGCCAGCAGTTCGTCCGGGCGGACGGGTGAGCAGTTCTTC,CASSSSGRTGEQFF
.,TRBD2,TRBJ2-2,TRBV7-2,TGTGCCAGCACCCCTCGGACTAGCGTCAACGGGGAGCTGTTTTTT,CASTPRTSVNGELFF
.,TRBD1,TRBJ2-2,TRBV30,TGTGCCTGGAGTGCACGACTTGGGACAGAGGGTTCCACCGGGGAGCTGTTTTTT,CAWSARLGTEGSTGELFF
.,.,TRBJ1-4,TRBV6-5,TGTGCCAGCAGTTATTCTTCAGGGTCAGGTGAAAAACTGTTTTTT,CASSYSSGSGEKLFF
.,TRBD2,TRBJ2-2,TRBV9,TGTGCCAGCAGCGTAGACGGGGACTACTACACCGGGGAGCTGTTTTTT,CASSVDGDYYTGELFF
.,.,TRBJ1-1,TRBV5-1,TGCGCCAGCAGACAAGACAGCAGCAGGACTGAAGCTTTCTTT,CASRQDSSRTEAFF
.,.,TRBJ2-2,TRBV28,TGTGCCAGCAGCCCGGGGTCAGGGAGGGGGCTAGTTACCGGGGAGCTGTTTTTT,CASSPGSGRGLVTGELFF
.,.,TRBJ1-2,TRBV28,TGTGCCAGCGTGGTGGGATCCTGGCCTCGCTACACCTTC,CASVVGSWPRYTF
.,.,TRBJ1-3,TRBV10-3,TGTGCCATCGTGCAGGGGTGGGGATGGGGAAGAAACACCATATATTTT,CAIVQGWGWGRNTIYF
.,.,TRBJ1-2,TRBV11-2,TGTGCCAGCAGCCTTAGTCCCGTAGACTATGGCTACACCTTC,CASSLSPVDYGYTF
.,.,TRBJ2-7,TRBV11-2,TGTGCCAGCAGCTTACTGGGGGTCGCCTACGAGCAGTACTTC,CASSLLGVAYEQYF
.,.,TRBJ1-3,TRBV19,TGTGCCAGTAGCCCAGGGCCTGGAAACACCATATATTTT,CASSPGPGNTIYF
.,TRBD2,TRBJ2-7,TRBV6-1,TGTGCCAGCAGGACTAGCGGGAGATACGAGCAGTACTTC,CASRTSGRYEQYF
.,.,TRBJ2-3,TRBV6-6,TGTGCCAGCACCAGCGATGGAGATACGCAGTATTTT,CASTSDGDTQYF
.,.,TRBJ1-2,TRBV28,TGTGCCAGCAGTTTCCAGGGTACCTATGGCTACACCTTC,CASSFQGTYGYTF
.,.,TRBJ2-3,TRBV2,TGTGCCAGCAGGCCCCTGGGGGGTGGTCATACGGATACGCAGTATTTT,CASRPLGGGHTDTQYF
.,.,TRBJ2-6,TRBV6-4,TGTGCCAGCAGTCTCTCCTCTGGGGCCAACGTCCTGACTTTC,CASSLSSGANVLTF
.,.,TRBJ2-3,TRBV7-3,TGTGCCAGCAGCTTAGGGCCCGGGGTGGAGGCAGATACGCAGTATTTT,CASSLGPGVEADTQYF
.,TRBD1,TRBJ1-5,TRBV28,TGTGCCAGCAGCGACAGGGGGAATCAGCCCCAGCATTTT,CASSDRGNQPQHF
.,TRBD1,TRBJ2-5,TRBV28,TGTGCCAGCAGTCAGCTCGGGACAGAGAAAGAGACCCAGTACTTC,CASSQLGTEKETQYF
.,.,TRBJ1-4,TRBV5-4,TGTGCCAGCAGCTTTTCCCAAAGGGGGGAAAAACTGTTTTTT,CASSFSQRGEKLFF
once,TRBD2,TRBJ2-1,TRBV5-1,TGCGCCAGCAGCCCGGGACTAGCGGCCTCCTACAATGAGCAGTTCTTC,CASSPGLAASYNEQFF
.,TRBD2,TRBJ2-1,TRBV9,TGTGCCAGCAACCGAGGGGGGACTAGCGTTAATTTGATCAATGAGCAGTTCTTC,CASNRGGTSVNLINEQFF
.,TRBD1,TRBJ2-1,TRBV7-9,TGTGCCAGCAGCTCCCGGACAGGGGGCGCAATTGGAAATGAGCAGTTCTTC,CASSSRTGGAIGNEQFF
.,TRBD1,TRBJ1-2,TRBV15,TGTGCCACCAGCAGAGGTGGGACAGAGGGCCTAAACGGCTACACCTTC,CATSRGGTEGLNGYTF
.,.,TRBJ2-3,TRBV6-1,TGTGCCAGCAGTTCTCTTTCGGGGGATACGCAGTATTTT,CASSSLSGDTQYF
.,.,TRBJ1-1,TRBV6-4,TGTGCCAGCAGCGCGGACTTTAACGCTGAAGCTTTCTTT,CASSADFNAEAFF
.,TRBD2,TRBJ2-4,TRBV4-1,TGCGCCAGCAGCCAAGAGGCGGCACTAGCGGGAGGGGAGGGGGCCAAAAACATTCAGTACTTC,CASSQEAALAGGEGAKNIQYF
.,.,TRBJ1-4,TRBV7-9,TGTGCCAGCAGCCCCCTCGGGGGTAATTCTAATGAAAAACTGTTTTTT,CASSPLGGNSNEKLFF
.,TRBD1,TRBJ2-7,TRBV28,TGTGCCAGCATTTCGACTTCCCCTCCGGGACAGGGGCTCTACGAGCAGTACTTC,CASISTSPPGQGLYEQYF
.,.,TRBJ2-1,TRBV6-5,TGTGCCAGCAGTTTACCGGGACCCACTATCGACAATGAGCAGTTCTTC,CASSLPGPTIDNEQFF
.,.,TRBJ2-7,TRBV6-5,TGTGCCAGCAGCCCCGGGATCGCGAACTACGAGCAGTACTTC,CASSPGIANYEQYF
once,.,TRBJ2-7,TRBV28,TGTGCCAGCACCACCCGTTGGGAGCAGTACTTC,CASTTRWEQYF
.,TRBD2,TRBJ2-3,TRBV7-2,TGTGCCAGCAGCTTATTTAGGACTAGCGGAGGAAGCACAGATACGCAGTATTTT,CASSLFRTSGGSTDTQYF